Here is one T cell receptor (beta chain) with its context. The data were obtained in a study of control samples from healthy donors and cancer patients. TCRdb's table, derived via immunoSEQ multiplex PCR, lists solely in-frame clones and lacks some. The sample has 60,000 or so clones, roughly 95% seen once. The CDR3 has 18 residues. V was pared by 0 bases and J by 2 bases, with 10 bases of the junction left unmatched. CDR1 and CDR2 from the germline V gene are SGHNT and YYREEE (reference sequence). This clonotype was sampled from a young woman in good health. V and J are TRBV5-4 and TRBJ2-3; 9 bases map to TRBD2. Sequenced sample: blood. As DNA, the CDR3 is TGTGCCAGCAGCTTGGTAAAGCCCCTAGCGGGGTACACAGATACGCAGTATTTT. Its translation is CASSLVKPLAGYTDTQYF.